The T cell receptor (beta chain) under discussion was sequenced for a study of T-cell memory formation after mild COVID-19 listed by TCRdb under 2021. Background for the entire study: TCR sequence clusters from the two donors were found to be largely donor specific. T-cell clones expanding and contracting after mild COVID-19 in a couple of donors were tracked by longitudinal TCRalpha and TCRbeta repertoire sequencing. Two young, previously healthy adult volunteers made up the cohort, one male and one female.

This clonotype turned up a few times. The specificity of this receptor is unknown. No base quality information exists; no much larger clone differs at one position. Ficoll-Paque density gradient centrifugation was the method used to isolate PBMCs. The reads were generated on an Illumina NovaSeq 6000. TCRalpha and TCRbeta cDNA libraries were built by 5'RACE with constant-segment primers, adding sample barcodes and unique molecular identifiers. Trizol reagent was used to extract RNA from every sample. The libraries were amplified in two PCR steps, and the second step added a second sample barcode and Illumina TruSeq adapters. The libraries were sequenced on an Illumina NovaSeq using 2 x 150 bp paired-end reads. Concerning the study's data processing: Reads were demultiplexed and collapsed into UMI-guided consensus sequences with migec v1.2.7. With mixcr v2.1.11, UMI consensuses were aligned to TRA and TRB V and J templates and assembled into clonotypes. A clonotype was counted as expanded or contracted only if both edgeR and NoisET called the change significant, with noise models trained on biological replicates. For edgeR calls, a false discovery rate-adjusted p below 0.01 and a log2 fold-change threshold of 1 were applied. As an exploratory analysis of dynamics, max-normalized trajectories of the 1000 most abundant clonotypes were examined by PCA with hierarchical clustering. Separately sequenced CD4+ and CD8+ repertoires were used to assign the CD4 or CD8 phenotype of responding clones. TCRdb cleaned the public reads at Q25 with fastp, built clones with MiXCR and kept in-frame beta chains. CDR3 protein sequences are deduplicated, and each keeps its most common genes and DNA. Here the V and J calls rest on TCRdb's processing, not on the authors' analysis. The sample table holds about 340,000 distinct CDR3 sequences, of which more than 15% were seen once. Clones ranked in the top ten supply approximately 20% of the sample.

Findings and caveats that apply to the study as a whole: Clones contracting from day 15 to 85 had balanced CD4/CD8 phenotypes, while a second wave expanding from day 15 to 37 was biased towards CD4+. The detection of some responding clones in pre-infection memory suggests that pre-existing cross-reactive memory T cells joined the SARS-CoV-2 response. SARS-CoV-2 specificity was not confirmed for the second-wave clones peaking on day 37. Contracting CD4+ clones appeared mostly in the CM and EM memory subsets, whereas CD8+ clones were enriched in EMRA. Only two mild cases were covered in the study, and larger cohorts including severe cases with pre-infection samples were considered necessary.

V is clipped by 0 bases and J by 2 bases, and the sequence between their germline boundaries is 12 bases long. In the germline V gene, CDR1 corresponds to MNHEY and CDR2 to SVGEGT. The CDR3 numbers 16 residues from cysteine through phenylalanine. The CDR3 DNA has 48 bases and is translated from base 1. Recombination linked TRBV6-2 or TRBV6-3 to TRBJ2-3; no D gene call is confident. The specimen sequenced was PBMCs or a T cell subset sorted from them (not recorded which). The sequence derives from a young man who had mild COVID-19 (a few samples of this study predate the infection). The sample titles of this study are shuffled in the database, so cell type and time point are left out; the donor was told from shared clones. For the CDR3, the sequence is CASSYSKLESTDTQYF. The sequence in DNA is TGTGCCAGCAGTTACTCGAAGCTAGAATCCACAGATACGCAGTATTTT.